This is a list of T cell receptor beta chains from one sample in a study of Graves' ophthalmopathy and Graves' hyperthyroidism. TCRdb re-called the multiplex PCR reads with MiXCR, one entry per CDR3 protein. The table includes over 650,000 distinct CDR3 sequences, about 41% detected once. Material for sequencing was peripheral blood. The receptors shown here come from an adult man with Graves' ophthalmopathy. Both conserved end residues are part of each CDR3. Fields, in order: J gene, CDR3 length, D gene, clone size, V gene, CDR3 protein, CDR3 DNA. The D gene is left open where the match is weak. Some rows have no size entry. The others give once, few or many, or a class for an expanded clone.

TRBJ2-7 14 TRBD1 NA TRBV2 CASRTGTGSIEQYF TGTGCCAGCAGAACCGGGACAGGGAGCATCGAGCAGTACTTC
TRBJ2-7 16 NA NA TRBV5-5 CASSLGPGANTGEQYF TGTGCCAGCAGCTTAGGCCCGGGGGCGAACACCGGGGAGCAGTACTTC
TRBJ2-7 14 TRBD1 few TRBV27 CASTPGQQTYEQYF TGTGCCAGCACTCCGGGACAGCAAACCTACGAGCAGTACTTC
TRBJ1-2 9 NA NA TRBV29-1 CSLSYGYTF TGCAGCTTGAGCTATGGCTACACCTTC
TRBJ1-3 13 NA many TRBV2 CASSEDSGNTIYF TGTGCCAGCAGTGAAGACTCTGGAAACACCATATATTTT
TRBJ2-7 13 TRBD1 many TRBV10-3 CAARDRDMYEQYF TGTGCCGCCCGGGACAGGGATATGTACGAGCAGTACTTC
TRBJ1-5 14 NA many TRBV20-1 CSARDRGGSHAGHF TGCAGTGCTAGAGATCGAGGTGGTTCACACGCGGGGCATTTT
TRBJ1-2 10 TRBD1 NA TRBV29-1 CSVEGTGSTF TGCAGCGTTGAAGGGACAGGGTCCACCTTC
TRBJ2-6 18 TRBD1 NA TRBV19 CASSPFGTGASGANVLTF TGTGCCAGCAGCCCCTTCGGGACAGGGGCCTCTGGGGCCAACGTCCTGACTTTC
TRBJ2-7 16 NA few TRBV6-1 CASSEGEGVRTYEQYF TGTGCCAGCAGTGAAGGGGAGGGGGTGCGGACCTACGAGCAGTACTTC
TRBJ2-5 15 NA NA TRBV7-2 CASSLRGSMGETQYF TGTGCCAGCAGTCTCCGGGGGTCAATGGGGGAGACCCAGTACTTC
TRBJ1-5 16 TRBD1 NA TRBV9 CTSRAVGTGWHQPQHF TGTACCAGCAGAGCGGTCGGGACAGGATGGCATCAGCCCCAGCATTTT
TRBJ1-6 17 NA NA TRBV2 CASSGMRGQNRNSPLHF TGTGCCAGCAGTGGGATGCGGGGTCAGAATCGTAATTCACCCCTCCACTTT
TRBJ1-6 15 NA many TRBV7-3 CASSLSGPNNSPLHF TGTGCCAGCAGCTTAAGCGGGCCGAATAATTCACCCCTCCACTTT
TRBJ1-6 15 TRBD1 many TRBV10-3 CAISETGQGNSPLHF TGTGCCATCAGTGAGACGGGACAGGGTAATTCACCCCTCCACTTT
TRBJ2-2 15 TRBD2 NA TRBV9 CASRGGSGDTGELFF TGTGCCAGCAGGGGAGGTAGCGGGGACACCGGGGAGCTGTTTTTT
TRBJ1-3 14 NA NA TRBV29-1 CSVGRWGLRNTIYF TGCAGCGTTGGAAGGTGGGGACTCCGAAACACCATATATTTT
TRBJ1-4 15 NA NA TRBV10-1 CASSVPRDTNEKLFF TGCGCCAGCAGTGTCCCCCGGGACACTAATGAAAAACTGTTTTTT
TRBJ1-1 13 NA few TRBV12-3/TRBV12-4 CASSLGGGSEAFF TGTGCCAGCAGTTTGGGGGGGGGATCGGAAGCTTTCTTT
TRBJ2-6 17 NA NA TRBV12-3/TRBV12-4 CASSYDPQEPGANVLTF TGTGCCAGCAGTTACGACCCACAGGAGCCGGGGGCCAACGTCCTGACTTTC
TRBJ1-5 14 NA many TRBV7-2 CASSPRVGNQPQHF TGTGCCAGCAGCCCCCGCGTAGGCAATCAGCCCCAGCATTTT
TRBJ1-5 15 TRBD1 NA TRBV10-3 CAVPRGPGGNQPQHF TGTGCCGTTCCCAGGGGGCCTGGGGGCAATCAGCCCCAGCATTTT
TRBJ1-1 12 NA NA TRBV10-3 CAISPGRDEAFF TGTGCCATCAGTCCAGGTCGGGATGAAGCTTTCTTT
TRBJ1-6 17 NA NA TRBV5-5 CASSLESLTHYNSPLHF TGTGCCAGCAGCTTAGAATCATTAACCCACTATAATTCACCCCTCCACTTT
TRBJ1-5 14 NA NA TRBV29-1 CSSLSRASNQPQHF TGCAGCAGTTTATCCCGCGCAAGCAATCAGCCCCAGCATTTT
TRBJ2-6 12 TRBD1 NA TRBV24-1 CATRDRADVLTF TGTGCCACCAGGGACAGGGCCGACGTCCTGACTTTC
TRBJ2-3 15 TRBD2 NA TRBV11-2 CASSRTRGIADTQYF TGTGCCAGCAGCCGGACTAGGGGTATAGCAGATACGCAGTATTTT
TRBJ1-4 11 NA NA TRBV20-1 CSAAGDEKLFF TGCAGTGCTGCTGGGGATGAAAAACTGTTTTTT
TRBJ2-5 13 TRBD2 many TRBV10-3 CAVSGLELETQYF TGTGCCGTATCGGGACTAGAGTTAGAGACCCAGTACTTC
TRBJ1-1 16 NA many TRBV29-1 CSASGGRTGLNTEAFF TGCAGCGCTTCGGGAGGAAGGACTGGATTGAACACTGAAGCTTTCTTT
TRBJ1-4 14 NA NA TRBV11-2 CASSFQETNEKLFF TGTGCCAGCAGCTTTCAGGAGACTAATGAAAAACTGTTTTTT
TRBJ1-2 13 TRBD1 many TRBV19 CASSIGDSYGYTF TGTGCCAGTAGTATAGGGGACAGCTATGGCTACACCTTC
TRBJ2-7 15 NA many TRBV29-1 CSVVPLQGGSYEQYF TGCAGCGTTGTCCCCCTACAAGGGGGTTCCTACGAGCAGTACTTC
TRBJ1-4 13 NA NA TRBV10-3 CAISREANEKLFF TGTGCCATCAGCAGGGAAGCCAATGAAAAACTGTTTTTT
TRBJ1-4 14 NA many TRBV2 CASSALTTNEKLFF TGTGCCAGCAGCGCTCTAACAACTAATGAAAAACTGTTTTTT
TRBJ2-2 17 NA NA TRBV10-3 CASTIPPGGTNTGELFF TGTGCCAGCACTATACCCCCCGGGGGCACGAACACCGGGGAGCTGTTTTTT
TRBJ1-2 14 NA NA TRBV19 CASSISYQAYGYTF TGTGCCAGTAGTATTAGTTACCAGGCCTATGGCTACACCTTC
TRBJ2-7 13 NA many TRBV12-3/TRBV12-4 CASLSSGGREQYF TGTGCCAGCCTAAGTTCTGGGGGTCGGGAGCAGTACTTC
TRBJ1-2 13 NA NA TRBV2 CASSEGRVDGYTF TGTGCCAGCAGTGAAGGGAGGGTTGATGGCTACACCTTC
TRBJ2-3 15 TRBD2 many TRBV25-1 CASSVAGGPTDTQYF TGTGCCAGCAGTGTAGCGGGAGGGCCGACAGATACGCAGTATTTT
TRBJ2-5 15 NA many TRBV10-3 CAISESRGGSETQYF TGTGCCATCAGTGAGTCGAGAGGGGGTTCAGAGACCCAGTACTTC
TRBJ1-4 15 TRBD1 NA TRBV9 CASSAGQGANEKLFF TGTGCCAGCAGCGCCGGACAGGGCGCCAATGAAAAACTGTTTTTT
TRBJ1-5 15 NA many TRBV6-6 CASSYLGRQGQPQHF TGTGCCAGCAGTTACCTAGGACGCCAAGGTCAGCCCCAGCATTTT
TRBJ2-2 14 NA NA TRBV10-3 CATIAGANTGQLFF TGTGCCACTATTGCGGGGGCGAACACCGGGCAGCTGTTTTTT
TRBJ2-5 14 NA few TRBV14 CASSQGLHGETQYF TGTGCCAGCAGCCAGGGACTCCACGGAGAGACCCAGTACTTC
TRBJ2-7 15 NA NA TRBV25-1 CASSVGGGLPYRQYF TGTGCCAGCAGTGTGGGTGGCGGACTTCCCTACAGGCAGTACTTC
TRBJ2-5 17 TRBD2 NA TRBV7-9 CASSVTSAGVAGVAQYF TGTGCCAGCAGCGTTACTAGCGCCGGGGTAGCGGGAGTGGCCCAGTACTTC
TRBJ1-4 10 NA many TRBV5-1 CASSLGQRFF TGCGCCAGCAGCTTAGGACAGCGGTTTTTT
TRBJ1-1 16 NA once TRBV5-1 CASSLRQGSRLTEAFF TGCGCCAGCAGCTTAAGGCAGGGGTCACGTCTCACTGAAGCTTTCTTT
TRBJ1-2 15 NA many TRBV4-2 CASSQDAHTGYGYTF TGTGCCAGCAGCCAAGATGCCCATACCGGCTATGGCTACACCTTC
TRBJ2-7 15 NA many TRBV10-3 CAISESVSRGPEQYF TGTGCCATCAGTGAGTCAGTGAGCAGGGGACCTGAGCAGTACTTC
TRBJ1-1 12 NA many TRBV20-1 CSARTGNTEAFF TGCAGTGCTAGGACAGGGAACACTGAAGCTTTCTTT
TRBJ2-2 18 TRBD2 many TRBV2 CASRSRPSGRPPDGELFF TGTGCCAGCAGGTCGAGGCCTAGCGGGAGACCGCCGGACGGGGAGCTGTTTTTT
TRBJ1-5 14 NA many TRBV7-9 CASSSGGGHQPQHF TGTGCCAGCAGCTCCGGGGGGGGCCATCAGCCCCAGCATTTT
TRBJ1-1 15 TRBD1 many TRBV19 CASSIRTGLNTEAFF TGTGCCAGTAGTATCCGGACAGGGTTGAACACTGAAGCTTTCTTT